Listed below are T cell receptor beta chains from one sample, sequenced in a study of patients and donors after allogeneic stem cell transplantation. From the RT-PCR reads, TCRdb called clonotypes with MiXCR, one entry per CDR3 protein. Of roughly 250,000 distinct CDR3 sequences listed, about 14% are singletons. Sequencing was performed on blood, either unsorted or a sorted T cell fraction (not recorded which). The receptors stem from a human donor who was either an allogeneic HSCT recipient or a stem cell or donor lymphocyte infusion donor (not recorded which). It is not recorded whose cells these are; they may come from a transplant donor. Both conserved end residues are part of each CDR3. The D gene is left open where the match is weak. Clone sizes are given selectively: once, few, many, or a class where the clone is expanded.

D,size,V,J,length,DNA,CDR3
-,many,TRBV20-1,TRBJ1-1,14,TGCAGTGCTAGTTTGCAGGGAAGGGGCACTGAAGCTTTCTTT,CSASLQGRGTEAFF
-,few,TRBV3-1,TRBJ2-2,13,TGTGCCAGCAGCCAATTTATCACCGGGGAGCTGTTTTTT,CASSQFITGELFF
-,few,TRBV30,TRBJ2-4,15,TGTGCCTGGAACACCGGGACAACACACAAAAACATTCAGTACTTC,CAWNTGTTHKNIQYF
-,many,TRBV19,TRBJ2-7,15,TGTGCCAGTAGCCGATCGAAATTGGCCGTCTACGAGCAGTACTTC,CASSRSKLAVYEQYF
-,once,TRBV19,TRBJ1-3,15,TGTGCCAGTAGATCGGTGTTCCTGGCTGGAAACACCATATATTTT,CASRSVFLAGNTIYF
-,few,TRBV6-1,TRBJ2-7,14,TGTGCCAGCAGGGACAGTAGACCGGGCTACGAGCAGTACTTC,CASRDSRPGYEQYF
-,-,TRBV6-4,TRBJ1-1,14,TGTGCCAGCAGGAGGGGCGTAGGGGACACTGAAGCTTTCTTT,CASRRGVGDTEAFF
-,-,TRBV3-1,TRBJ1-3,16,TGTGCCAGCAGCCAACCGGACAGATCGCCTGGAAACACCATATATTTT,CASSQPDRSPGNTIYF
-,many,TRBV5-1,TRBJ1-1,16,TGCGCCAGCAGCTTGGCCGGGGGTTTTGGGAACACTGAAGCTTTCTTT,CASSLAGGFGNTEAFF
-,-,TRBV7-8,TRBJ1-1,13,TGTGCCAGCACAGGGGTCATCGGCACTGAAGCTTTCTTT,CASTGVIGTEAFF
-,many,TRBV2,TRBJ2-1,11,TGTGCCAGCAGTGTCCAGGCTGAGCAGTTCTTC,CASSVQAEQFF
TRBD2,few,TRBV20-1,TRBJ2-5,15,TGCAGTGCTAGAGATCAGCTAGCGGGCGGGGAGACCCAGTACTTC,CSARDQLAGGETQYF
-,-,TRBV6-2/TRBV6-3,TRBJ1-5,16,TGTGCCAGCAGCTTTTACCCGGGACTGAGCAATCAGCCCCAGCATTTT,CASSFYPGLSNQPQHF
-,-,TRBV12-3/TRBV12-4,TRBJ1-2,13,TGTGCCAGCAGTTTGGGACGGAACTATGGCTACACCTTC,CASSLGRNYGYTF
-,-,TRBV5-6,TRBJ1-3,14,TGTGCCAGCAGCTCCACCCATCCTGGAAACACCATATATTTT,CASSSTHPGNTIYF
TRBD1,many,TRBV12-3/TRBV12-4,TRBJ1-4,14,TGTGCCAGCAGTCTTTTGACAGGGAGCGAAAAACTGTTTTTT,CASSLLTGSEKLFF
-,-,TRBV20-1,TRBJ2-7,15,TGCAGTGCTAGAGATCCCCGGGGCCCTCTCTACGAGCAGTACTTC,CSARDPRGPLYEQYF